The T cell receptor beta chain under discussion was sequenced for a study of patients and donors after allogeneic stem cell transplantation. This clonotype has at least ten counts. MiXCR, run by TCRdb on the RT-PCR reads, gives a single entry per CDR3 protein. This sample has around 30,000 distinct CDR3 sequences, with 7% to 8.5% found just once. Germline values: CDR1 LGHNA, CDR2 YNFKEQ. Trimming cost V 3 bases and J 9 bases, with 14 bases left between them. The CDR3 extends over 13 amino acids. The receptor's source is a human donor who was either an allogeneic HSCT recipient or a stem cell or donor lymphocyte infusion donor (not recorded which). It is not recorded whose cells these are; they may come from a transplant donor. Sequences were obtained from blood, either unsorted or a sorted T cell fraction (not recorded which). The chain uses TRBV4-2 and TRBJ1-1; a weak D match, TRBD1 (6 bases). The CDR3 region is CASSQENRDQAFF. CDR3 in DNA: TGTGCCAGCAGCCAGGAGAACAGGGACCAAGCTTTCTTT.